These 26 T cell receptor beta chains were sequenced from one sample in a study of Ad26.COV2.S vaccination and SARS-CoV-2 variants. Profiled with immunoSEQ multiplex PCR; TCRdb holds only in-frame clones, not every one. The sample holds about 350,000 clones, just over 90% seen once. The sample consisted of peripheral blood, taken after recovery from COVID-19. Receptor source: a human donor who had recovered from COVID-19.

The rearrangement uses TRBV18 and TRBJ2-2; 9 positions match TRBD1. From germline, CDR1 is KGHSH and CDR2 LQKENI. Unmatched junction bases numbered 7, after V lost 3 bases and J lost 5 bases. The CDR3 extends over 16 amino acids. This CDR3 is CASSPRTGGWTGELFF. CDR3 nucleotides: TGTGCCAGCTCACCCAGAACAGGGGGCTGGACCGGGGAGCTGTTTTTT.

The V and J genes are TRBV2 and TRBJ2-7; TRBD1 or TRBD2 may be the D gene (6 bases each). This CDR3 is built from 14 residues. V lost 3 bases to trimming and J lost 0 bases, with 9 bases between them. CDR1 is SNHLY, CDR2 FYNNEI, per germline. The CDR3 loop is CASSEGGLSYEQYF. The CDR3 nucleotides are TGTGCCAGCAGTGAGGGGGGCCTCTCCTACGAGCAGTACTTC.

The rearrangement joins TRBV6-2 or TRBV6-3 to TRBJ1-2, with D uncertain. Trimming stripped 4 bases from V and 0 bases from J, with 12 bases between. The germline V gene has CDR1 MNHEY and CDR2 SVGEGT. The CDR3 is 15 residues long. The CDR3 DNA follows: TGTGCCAGCAGTTTTACGGAAACAGCTAACTATGGCTACACCTTC. Residues: CASSFTETANYGYTF.

DNA for the CDR3: TGTGCCAGCAGTTACACTCGGATTGGGATTGAAGCTTTCTTT. Its protein product is CASSYTRIGIEAFF. The chain uses TRBV6-5 and TRBJ1-1; the D is unclear. The CDR3 runs to 14 residues. V lost 2 bases and J 7 bases, leaving 14 bases between the germline ends. The germline CDR1 and CDR2 sequences are MNHEY and SVGAGI.

The chain combines TRBV4-1 with TRBJ1-2, with D perhaps TRBD1 (6 bases). The germline V and J ends were trimmed by 4 bases and 7 bases, with 19 bases remaining between them. From germline, CDR1 is MGHRA and CDR2 YSYEKL. The CDR3 sequence is 15 residues long. As DNA, the CDR3 is TGCGCCAGCAGCCGGGAAGGCAGGGGCTCTGGTGGCTACACCTTC. Its protein is CASSREGRGSGGYTF.

The chain is built from TRBV5-4 and TRBJ1-4; TRBD1 matches 7 bases. The CDR3 has 14 amino acids. V trimming: 4 bases; J trimming: 7 bases; junction bases outside the gene matches: 7. The germline CDR1 and CDR2 sequences are SGHNT and YYREEE (reference sequence). Written as DNA, the CDR3 is TGTGCCAGCAGCCAAAGGGGGCCCTTTGAAAAACTGTTTTTT. Translated, it gives CASSQRGPFEKLFF.

V is TRBV5-5 and J is TRBJ2-3; TRBD1 agrees at 8 bases. V shed 4 bases, J shed 6 bases, and the junction held 7 bases outside the gene matches. The CDR3 totals 14 residues. The V gene's germline CDR1 is SGHKS and CDR2 YYEKEE (reference sequence). This CDR3 is CASSVQTGVDTQYF. In DNA form, the CDR3 reads TGTGCCAGCAGCGTGCAGACAGGGGTGGATACGCAGTATTTT.

The CDR3 region is CASSSGTGIGKLFF. The CDR3 DNA is TGTGCCAGCAGTTCCGGGACAGGAATTGGGAAACTGTTTTTT. The chain recombines TRBV6-5 with TRBJ1-4; the match to TRBD1 covers 8 bases. Trimming at V came to 4 bases and at J to 11 bases, leaving 9 bases not matched to a gene. This CDR3 has 14 residues. Germline V gives CDR1 MNHEY, CDR2 SVGAGI.

The chain couples TRBV7-2 to TRBJ2-5; no reliable D call. Between the trimmed V and J ends, which lost 3 bases and 10 bases, there was a span of 9 bases. The length of the CDR3 is 11 residues. Germline V gene sequence: CDR1 SGHTA, CDR2 FQGNSA. In DNA, the CDR3 is TGTGCCAGCAGCTTTATTCGTGACCAGTACTTC. Residues: CASSFIRDQYF. Based on the CDR3 plus reference TRBV7-2 and TRBJ2-5, the full variable domain is GAGVSQSPSNKVTEKGKDVELRCDPISGHTALYWYRQSLGQGLEFLIYFQGNSAPDKSGLPSDRFSAERTGGSVSTLTIQRTQQEDSAVYLCASSFIRDQYFGPGTRLLVL.

The chain couples TRBV2 to TRBJ2-1, with TRBD1 matching 7 bases. The CDR3 is 15 residues long. The germline gives CDR1 SNHLY, CDR2 FYNNEI. V trimming: 2 bases; J trimming: 7 bases; junction bases outside the gene matches: 8. CDR3 DNA: TGTGCCAGCAGTGAAAGGGGGCCCAACCCAAATGAGCAGTTCTTC. Protein: CASSERGPNPNEQFF.

In nucleotides, the CDR3 is TGCAGCGTTGAAAGTACCGAGGGTGAAAAACTGTTTTTT. This encodes CSVESTEGEKLFF. The chain joins TRBV29-1 to TRBJ1-4; D gene unclear. This CDR3 contains 13 residues. Germline CDR1 and CDR2: SQVTM and ANQGSEA. Trimming took off 2 bases at V and 7 bases at J, with 11 bases between the two ends.

The genes are TRBV7-9 and TRBJ1-1, with D possibly being TRBD1 (6 bases). V was pared by 5 bases and J by 6 bases, with 10 bases between. The germline CDR1 and CDR2 sequences are SEHNR and FQNEAQ (reference sequence). This CDR3 is built from 12 residues. CDR3 in DNA: TGTGCCAGCAGCACTGGACAGCCTGAAGCTTTCTTT. This gives the protein CASSTGQPEAFF.

The chain employs TRBV27 and TRBJ2-7; no clear D. V was cut by 0 bases and J by 5 bases, with 11 bases left in between. Germline V gives CDR1 MNHEY, CDR2 SMNVEV (reference sequence). The CDR3 covers 14 residues. This chain's CDR3 is CASSLSIPTNEQYF. The CDR3 DNA is TGTGCCAGCAGTTTATCTATACCCACCAACGAGCAGTACTTC.

The rearrangement uses TRBV10-1 and TRBJ2-2, with TRBD2 matching over 10 bases. This CDR3 region has 16 residues. CDR1 is WNHNN and CDR2 is SYGVQD in the germline V gene (reference sequence). The ends lost 6 bases at V and 0 bases at J; junction bases unmatched: 4. CDR3 amino acids: CASSERGGPNTGELFF. CDR3 sequence (DNA): TGCGCCAGCAGCGAGCGGGGGGGCCCGAACACCGGGGAGCTGTTTTTT.

This chain connects TRBV11-2 to TRBJ2-3; 8 bases match TRBD2. The ends lost 0 bases at V and 4 bases at J; junction bases unmatched: 0. The germline V gene encodes CDR1 SGHAT and CDR2 FQNNGV. This CDR3 region has 14 residues. The DNA for the CDR3 is TGTGCCAGCAGCTTAGAGGGACTAGCAGATACGCAGTATTTT. This encodes CASSLEGLADTQYF.

The chain carries TRBV10-3 and TRBJ2-1, with D perhaps matching TRBD1 (5 bases). CDR1 and CDR2 (germline): ENHRY, SYGVKD. The CDR3 length is 11 residues. V lost 5 bases, J lost 8 bases, and 7 bases lay in between. This chain's CDR3 is CAISQGDEQFF. The CDR3 DNA sequence: TGTGCCATCAGTCAGGGTGATGAGCAGTTCTTC.

This chain uses TRBV10-3 with TRBJ2-1; 12 bases align to TRBD2. CDR1 and CDR2 (germline): ENHRY, SYGVKD. This CDR3 spans 14 amino acids. The trim removed 6 bases at V and 8 bases at J, leaving 5 bases unmatched. The CDR3 loop is CAIRPLAGGHEQFF. As DNA, the CDR3 is TGTGCCATCAGACCACTAGCGGGGGGACATGAGCAGTTCTTC.

The V and J genes are TRBV6-5 and TRBJ1-1, with D uncertain. The V end lost 2 bases, the J end lost 8 bases, and 12 bases lay between the germline ends. This CDR3 region has 13 residues. Looked up from germline, CDR1 is MNHEY and CDR2 is SVGAGI. The CDR3 DNA follows: TGTGCCAGCAGTTACACCGGGATAATGGAAGCTTTCTTT. Residues: CASSYTGIMEAFF.

The chain links TRBV5-1 to TRBJ2-3; D uncertain. Germline values: CDR1 SGHRS, CDR2 YFSETQ. The ends were cut back, 2 bases at V and 0 bases at J, with 13 bases in the middle. The CDR3 loop spans 16 amino acids. CDR3 protein: CASSFVGGSSTDTQYF. CDR3 coding DNA: TGCGCCAGCAGCTTCGTCGGCGGATCTAGCACAGATACGCAGTATTTT.

The chain joins TRBV4-1 to TRBJ2-3, with 7 bases identical to TRBD2. Germline loops: CDR1 MGHRA, CDR2 YSYEKL. The ends lost 1 base at V and 0 bases at J; junction bases unmatched: 4. The CDR3 spans 16 residues. DNA for the CDR3: TGCGCCAGCAGCCAAGTGCTAGCGGTTAGCACAGATACGCAGTATTTT. As protein: CASSQVLAVSTDTQYF.

This chain links TRBV2 with TRBJ1-4; maybe TRBD1 (5 bases). CDR3 length: 13 residues. V lost 3 bases and J lost 7, with 9 bases in between. CDR1 SNHLY and CDR2 FYNNEI come from the germline V gene. CDR3 amino acids: CASSDRTTEKLFF. As DNA, the CDR3 is TGTGCCAGCAGTGACAGGACAACTGAAAAACTGTTTTTT.

J is TRBJ1-2 and V is TRBV6-1, with D maybe TRBD1 (6 bases). The CDR3 sequence is 13 residues long. Germline CDR1 and CDR2: MNHNS and SASEGT. V was shortened by 3 bases and J by 6 bases, with 11 bases between the two germline ends. CDR3 residues: CASSDGRGDGYTF. CDR3 nucleotide sequence: TGTGCCAGCAGTGACGGGAGGGGGGATGGCTACACCTTC.

The V call is TRBV5-4, the J call TRBJ1-2, with 10 bases aligning to TRBD1. This CDR3 region has 16 residues. Unmatched junction bases numbered 15, after V lost 5 bases and J lost 8 bases. The germline V gene has CDR1 SGHNT and CDR2 YYREEE (reference sequence). The CDR3 nucleotides are TGTGCCAGCAGGGGGGGGACAGGGGTCGGCGGGGAAGGCTACACCTTC. This encodes CASRGGTGVGGEGYTF.

V and J are TRBV5-1 and TRBJ1-3; D gene unclear. V was pared by 1 base and J by 0 bases, with 14 bases between. Germline CDR1 and CDR2: SGHRS and YFSETQ. The CDR3 sequence is 17 residues long. CDR3 coding DNA: TGCGCCAGCAGCTTGCGGCGACCGCTCGACTCTGGAAACACCATATATTTT. Amino acid sequence: CASSLRRPLDSGNTIYF.

This rearrangement joins TRBV12-3 or TRBV12-4 to TRBJ1-1, with a weak D call TRBD1 (5 bases). Trimming removed 3 bases at V and 6 bases at J, with 8 bases between. The CDR3 is made up of 12 amino acids. Written as DNA, the CDR3 is TGTGCCAGCAGTTTCAGGGTTGCTGAAGCTTTCTTT. This translates into CASSFRVAEAFF.

This rearrangement joins TRBV5-1 to TRBJ2-7; 12 bases are a match to TRBD2. Germline trimming cut 0 bases from V and 6 bases from J; bases unmatched to any gene: 7. The CDR3 consists of 16 residues. CDR1 SGHRS and CDR2 YFSETQ come from the germline V gene. The CDR3 here is CASSLDLAGGLVEQYF. The CDR3 nucleotides are TGCGCCAGCAGCTTGGATCTAGCGGGGGGGCTGGTCGAGCAGTACTTC. The full variable domain, with the rest looked up from reference TRBV5-1 and TRBJ2-7, is KAGVTQTPRYLIKTRGQQVTLSCSPISGHRSVSWYQQTPGQGLQFLFEYFSETQRNKGNFPGRFSGRQFSNSRSEMNVSTLELGDSALYLCASSLDLAGGLVEQYFGPGTRLTVT.